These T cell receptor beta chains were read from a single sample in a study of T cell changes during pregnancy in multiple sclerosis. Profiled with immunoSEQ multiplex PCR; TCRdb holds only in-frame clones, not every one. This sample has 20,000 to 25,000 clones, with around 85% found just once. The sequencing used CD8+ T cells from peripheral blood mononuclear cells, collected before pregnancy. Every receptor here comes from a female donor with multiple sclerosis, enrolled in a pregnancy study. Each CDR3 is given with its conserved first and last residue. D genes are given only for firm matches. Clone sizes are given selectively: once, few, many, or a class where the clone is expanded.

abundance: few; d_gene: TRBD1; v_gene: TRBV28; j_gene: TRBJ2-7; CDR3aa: CASSDRDYYEQYF; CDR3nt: TGTGCCAGCAGCGACAGGGATTACTACGAGCAGTACTTC
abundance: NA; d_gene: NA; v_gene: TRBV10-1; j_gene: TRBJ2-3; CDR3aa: CASSESSARPTDTQYF; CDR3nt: TGCGCCAGCAGTGAGTCGTCGGCTAGACCTACAGATACGCAGTATTTT
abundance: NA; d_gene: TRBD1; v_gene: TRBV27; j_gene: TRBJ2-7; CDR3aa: CASSLGDRVEQYF; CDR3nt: TGTGCCAGCAGTTTGGGTGACAGGGTTGAGCAGTACTTC
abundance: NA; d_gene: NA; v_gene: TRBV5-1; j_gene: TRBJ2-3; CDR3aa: CASREWTDTQYF; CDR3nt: TGCGCCAGCAGGGAGTGGACAGATACGCAGTATTTT
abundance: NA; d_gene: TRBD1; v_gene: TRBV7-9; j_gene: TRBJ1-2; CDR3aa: CASSHTAGQYGYTF; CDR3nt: TGTGCCAGCAGCCATACGGCGGGACAGTATGGCTACACCTTC
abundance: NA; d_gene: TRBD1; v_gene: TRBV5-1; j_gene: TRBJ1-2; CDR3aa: CASSLGRGQGVSNYGYTF; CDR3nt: TGCGCCAGCAGCTTGGGGAGGGGACAGGGAGTGTCCAACTATGGCTACACCTTC
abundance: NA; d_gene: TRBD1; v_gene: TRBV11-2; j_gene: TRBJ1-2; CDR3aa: CASSETGGVEGYTF; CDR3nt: TGTGCCAGCAGCGAGACAGGGGGCGTTGAAGGCTACACCTTC
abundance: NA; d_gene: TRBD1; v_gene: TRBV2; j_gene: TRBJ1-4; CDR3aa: CASRQSGTGEEKLFF; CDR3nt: TGTGCCAGCAGGCAATCCGGGACAGGGGAAGAAAAACTGTTTTTT
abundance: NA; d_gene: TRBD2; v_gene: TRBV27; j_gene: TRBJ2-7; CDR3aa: CASSNGTSVLSYEQYF; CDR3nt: TGTGCCAGCAGCAACGGGACTAGCGTCCTCTCCTACGAGCAGTACTTC
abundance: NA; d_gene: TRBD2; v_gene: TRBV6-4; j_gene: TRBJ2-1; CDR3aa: CASSVDGTTNEQFF; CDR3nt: TGTGCCAGCAGTGTCGACGGGACTACGAATGAGCAGTTCTTC
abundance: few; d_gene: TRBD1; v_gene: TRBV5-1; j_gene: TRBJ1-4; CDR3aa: CASSLGQGPGEKLFF; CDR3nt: TGCGCCAGCAGCCTGGGACAGGGGCCGGGTGAAAAACTGTTTTTT
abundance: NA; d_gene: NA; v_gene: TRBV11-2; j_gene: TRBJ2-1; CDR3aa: CASSSDRPYNEQFF; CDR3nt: TGTGCCAGCAGCTCGGACAGACCCTACAATGAGCAGTTCTTC
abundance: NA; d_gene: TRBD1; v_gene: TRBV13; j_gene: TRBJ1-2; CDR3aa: CASSLTGLYGYTF; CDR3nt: TGTGCCAGCAGCTTGACAGGGTTGTATGGCTACACCTTC
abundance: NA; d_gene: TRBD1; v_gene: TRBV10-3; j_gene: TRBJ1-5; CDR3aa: CATRTGWEQPQHF; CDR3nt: TGTGCCACCCGGACAGGGTGGGAACAGCCCCAGCATTTT
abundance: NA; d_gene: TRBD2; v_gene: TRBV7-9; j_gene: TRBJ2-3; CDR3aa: CASRWGLSSNTQYF; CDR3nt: TGTGCCAGCAGGTGGGGACTAAGCTCGAATACGCAGTATTTT
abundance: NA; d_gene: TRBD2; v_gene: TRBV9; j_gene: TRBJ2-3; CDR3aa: CASSADGDYTDTQYF; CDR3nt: TGTGCCAGCAGCGCGGACGGGGACTACACAGATACGCAGTATTTT
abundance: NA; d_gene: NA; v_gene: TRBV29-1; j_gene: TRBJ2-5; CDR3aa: CSTAGGAGKTQYF; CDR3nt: TGCAGCACCGCCGGCGGGGCGGGAAAGACCCAGTACTTC
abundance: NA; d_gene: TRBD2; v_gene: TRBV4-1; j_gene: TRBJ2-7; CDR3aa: CASSQGLAASYEQYF; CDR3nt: TGCGCCAGCAGCCAAGGACTAGCGGCCTCCTACGAGCAGTACTTC
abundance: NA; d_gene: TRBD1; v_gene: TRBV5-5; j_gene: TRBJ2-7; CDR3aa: CASSHPDRRPYEQYF; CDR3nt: TGTGCCAGCAGCCACCCGGACAGGCGGCCCTACGAGCAGTACTTC
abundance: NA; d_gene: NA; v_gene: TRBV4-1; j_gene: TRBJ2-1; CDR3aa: CASSPVPNEQFF; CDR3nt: TGCGCCAGCAGCCCAGTGCCTAATGAGCAGTTCTTC
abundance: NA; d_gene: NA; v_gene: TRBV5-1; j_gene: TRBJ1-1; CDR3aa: CASSSRDSNTEAFF; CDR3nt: TGCGCCAGCAGCTCCAGGGATTCGAACACTGAAGCTTTCTTT
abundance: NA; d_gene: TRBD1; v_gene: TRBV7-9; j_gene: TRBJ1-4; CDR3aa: CASNHQGADEKLFF; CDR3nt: TGTGCCAGCAACCATCAGGGGGCAGATGAAAAACTGTTTTTT
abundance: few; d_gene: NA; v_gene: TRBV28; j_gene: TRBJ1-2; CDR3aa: CASRPLQGIHGYTF; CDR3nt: TGTGCCAGCAGACCCCTCCAGGGAATTCACGGCTACACCTTC
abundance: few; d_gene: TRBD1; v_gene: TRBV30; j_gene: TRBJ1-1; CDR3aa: CAWSTQDRENTEAFF; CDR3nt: TGTGCCTGGAGTACCCAGGACAGGGAGAACACTGAAGCTTTCTTT
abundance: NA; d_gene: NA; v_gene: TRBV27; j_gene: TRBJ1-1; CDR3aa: CASSVGQNTEAFF; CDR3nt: TGTGCCAGCAGCGTGGGACAGAACACTGAAGCTTTCTTT